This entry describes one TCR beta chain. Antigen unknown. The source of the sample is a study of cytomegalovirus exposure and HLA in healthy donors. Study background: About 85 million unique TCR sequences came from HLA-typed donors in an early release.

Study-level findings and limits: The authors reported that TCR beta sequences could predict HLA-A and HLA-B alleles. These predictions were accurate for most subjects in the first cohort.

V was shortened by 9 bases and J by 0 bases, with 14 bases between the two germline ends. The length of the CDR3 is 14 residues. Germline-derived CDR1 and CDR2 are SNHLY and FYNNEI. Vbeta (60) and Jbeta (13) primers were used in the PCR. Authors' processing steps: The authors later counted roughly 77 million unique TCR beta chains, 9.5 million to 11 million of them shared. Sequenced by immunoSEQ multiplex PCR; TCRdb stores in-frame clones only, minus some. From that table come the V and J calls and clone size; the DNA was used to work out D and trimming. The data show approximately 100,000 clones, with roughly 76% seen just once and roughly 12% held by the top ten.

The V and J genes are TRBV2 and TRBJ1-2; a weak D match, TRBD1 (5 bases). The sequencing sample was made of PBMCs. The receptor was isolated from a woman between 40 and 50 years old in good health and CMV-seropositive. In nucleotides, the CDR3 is TGTGCCAGTACCCAGGGAAGAGCTAACTATGGCTACACCTTC. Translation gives CASTQGRANYGYTF.